Shown below are 8 T cell receptor beta chains from a single sample sequenced in a study of shared clonotypes between healthy human individuals. The method was immunoSEQ multiplex PCR; TCRdb's version includes in-frame clones alone and lacks a portion of them. The data contain 650,000 to 800,000 clones, about two thirds of them singletons. Sequencing used memory CD4+ T cells sorted from blood. Specified subset: CD45RA-negative fraction. The source is a woman under 40 in good health.

The chain couples TRBV7-9 to TRBJ1-5; 7 nucleotides align to TRBD1. The CDR3 extends over 17 amino acids. J lost 7 bases, V lost 3 bases, and 15 bases had no gene match. Germline-derived CDR1 and CDR2 are SEHNR and FQNEAQ (reference sequence). As DNA, the CDR3 is TGTGCCAGCAGCTTCTGGACAGGCGGTCAGCCCCGGCAGCCCCAGCATTTT. Amino acid sequence: CASSFWTGGQPRQPQHF.

V is TRBV11-3 and J is TRBJ2-2; 7 nucleotides line up with TRBD2. CDR3 length equals 13 residues. Trimming cost V 5 bases and J 7 bases; bases outside gene matches: 4. Germline assignment: CDR1 SGHNT and CDR2 YENEEA. CDR3 DNA: TGTGCCAGCAGCCCTAGCGGTAACGGGGAGCTGTTTTTT. This codes for CASSPSGNGELFF.

The chain joins TRBV30 to TRBJ2-6; either TRBD1 or TRBD2 may supply D (5 bases each). CDR1 GTSNPN and CDR2 SVGIG come from the germline V gene (reference sequence). The CDR3 runs 16 residues. Deletions cut 5 bases from V and 0 bases from J, with 14 bases between. CDR3 region: CAWWDVGDSGANVLTF. In DNA, the CDR3 is TGTGCCTGGTGGGACGTGGGAGACTCTGGGGCCAACGTCCTGACTTTC.

In this sample, this clone turned up a few times. This sequence joins TRBV30 and TRBJ2-1; D gene uncertain. With 0 bases removed from V and 2 bases from J, the gap between germline ends came to 2 bases. Germline loops: CDR1 GTSNPN, CDR2 SVGIG (reference sequence). CDR3 length equals 12 residues. The CDR3 coding sequence is TGTGCCTGGAGTGTACCCTACAATGAGCAGTTCTTC. Translated: CAWSVPYNEQFF.

The CDR3, as DNA: TGTGCCAGCAGTGAAATGGGTTTGGGGAGTACAGTGTCCTATCAGCCCCAGCATTTT. Translated: CASSEMGLGSTVSYQPQHF. This rearrangement joins TRBV6-1 to TRBJ1-5; D is undetermined. Germline CDR1 MNHNS, CDR2 SASEGT. V was clipped by 2 bases and J by 5 bases, with 25 bases between them. This CDR3 is built from 19 residues.

This clone was found once. The rearrangement joins TRBV6-6 to TRBJ1-5, with D hard to call. V dropped 2 bases and J dropped 5 bases, with 10 bases sitting between them. CDR3 length equals 14 residues. The germline V gene encodes CDR1 MNHNY and CDR2 SVGAGI (reference sequence). This chain's CDR3 is CASSYDNTDQPQHF. The DNA of the CDR3 is TGTGCCAGCAGTTACGATAACACGGATCAGCCCCAGCATTTT.

J is TRBJ1-5 and V is TRBV4-1; the D is unclear. Trimming cost V 4 bases and J 4 bases, with 14 bases left between them. Germline V gives CDR1 MGHRA, CDR2 YSYEKL. This CDR3 comprises 15 residues. CDR3 coding DNA: TGCGCCAGCAGCCCCCAAGAAGGGATGAATCAGCCCCAGCATTTT. Translation: CASSPQEGMNQPQHF.

This sequence joins TRBV30 and TRBJ1-6; tentatively, D is TRBD1 (6 bases). Germline values: CDR1 GTSNPN, CDR2 SVGIG (reference sequence). The CDR3 sequence is 15 residues long. V lost 0 bases and J lost 4, with 10 bases in between. CDR3 in amino acids: CAWSVSGQYNSPLHF. The CDR3 bases are TGTGCCTGGAGTGTTAGCGGACAGTATAATTCACCCCTCCACTTT.